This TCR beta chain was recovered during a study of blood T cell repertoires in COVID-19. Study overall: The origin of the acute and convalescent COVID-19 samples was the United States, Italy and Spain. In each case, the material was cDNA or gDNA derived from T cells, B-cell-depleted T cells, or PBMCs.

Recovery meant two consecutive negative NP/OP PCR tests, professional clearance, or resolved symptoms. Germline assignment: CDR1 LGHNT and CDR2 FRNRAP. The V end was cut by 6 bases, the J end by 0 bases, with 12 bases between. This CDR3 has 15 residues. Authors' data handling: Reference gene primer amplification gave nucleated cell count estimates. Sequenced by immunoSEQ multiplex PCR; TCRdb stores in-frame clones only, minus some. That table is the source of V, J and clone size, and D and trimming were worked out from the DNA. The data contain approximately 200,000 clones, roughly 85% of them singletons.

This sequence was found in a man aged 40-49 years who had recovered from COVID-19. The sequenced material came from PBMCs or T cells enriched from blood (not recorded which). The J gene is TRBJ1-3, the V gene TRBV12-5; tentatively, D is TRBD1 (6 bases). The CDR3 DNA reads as TGTGCTAGTGGCTTAGGACAGAACTCTGGAAACACCATATATTTT. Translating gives CASGLGQNSGNTIYF.